Listed here are 24 T cell receptor beta chains from one sample, sequenced in a study of blood T cells in healthy people across ages. A sample-barcoded 5' primer and a J-beta primer mix were used in a second PCR of roughly 7 to 11 cycles. Each CDR3 protein gets one entry after TCRdb re-called the 5' RACE reads with MiXCR. The sample lists 650,000 to 800,000 distinct CDR3 sequences, 44% occurring once. The sequencing input was blood. The receptors were sampled from a man between 60 and 70 years old in good health.

The chain links TRBV20-1 to TRBJ1-5; D ambiguous. There are 13 residues in the CDR3. Trimming pared 1 base from V and 6 bases from J, leaving 10 bases between. Germline V CDR1 and CDR2: DFQATT, SNEGSKA (reference sequence). This chain's CDR3 is CSARAAVGQPQHF. For the CDR3, the DNA is TGCAGTGCTAGAGCCGCGGTTGGTCAGCCCCAGCATTTT.

The V and J genes are TRBV7-9 and TRBJ2-1; D is possibly TRBD2 (6 bases). The assigned J gene may be wrong: the sequence end matches TRBJ2-7 better. Germline CDR1 and CDR2: SEHNR and FQNEAQ (reference sequence). The CDR3 covers 15 residues. CDR3 sequence: CASSSDGSSYNEQYF. The CDR3 DNA follows: TGTGCCAGCAGCTCGGACGGGAGCTCCTACAATGAGCAGTACTTC.

V usage is TRBV28 and J usage is TRBJ2-7; no firm D call. Trimming took 6 bases from V and 5 from J, leaving 17 bases between them. The CDR3 covers 14 residues. Germline loops: CDR1 MDHEN, CDR2 SYDVKM. CDR3 sequence (DNA): TGTGCCAGCAGCTCTCCGTTGGCAGCCCACGAGCAGTACTTC. Its protein product is CASSSPLAAHEQYF. The whole variable domain, filled in from reference TRBV28 and TRBJ2-7, reads DVKVTQSSRYLVKRTGEKVFLECVQDMDHENMFWYRQDPGLGLRLIYFSYDVKMKEKGDIPEGYSVSREKKERFSLILESASTNQTSMYLCASSSPLAAHEQYFGPGTRLTVT.

The chain employs TRBV20-1 and TRBJ2-5; TRBD1 aligns across 7 bases. This CDR3 is 14 amino acids long. The V segment lost 4 bases and the J segment 4 bases; nucleotides outside the gene matches: 9. Per the germline V gene, CDR1 is DFQATT and CDR2 is SNEGSKA (reference sequence). The CDR3 is CSATGTAGRETQYF. As DNA, the CDR3 is TGCAGTGCTACCGGGACAGCTGGCCGAGAGACCCAGTACTTC.

This clonotype appeared once. The J gene is TRBJ2-2, the V gene TRBV30; TRBD1 is a possible D gene (6 bases). The CDR3 is made up of 13 amino acids. Germline CDR1 GTSNPN, CDR2 SVGIG (reference sequence). V was shortened by 5 bases and J by 8 bases, with 15 bases between the two germline ends. Here the CDR3 DNA reads TGTGCCTGGGGGAGACAGGCCGGGGGGGAGCTGTTTTTT. Residues: CAWGRQAGGELFF.

The chain is built from TRBV12-1 and TRBJ1-2; the table names TRBD1, a call not compared with the DNA. TRBV12-1 is classified as a pseudogene. This CDR3 has 12 amino acids. In DNA form, the CDR3 reads TGTGCCAGCAACCGAAATCAAGGGGTCTACACCTTC. Its protein is CASNRNQGVYTF.

This clonotype was observed a handful of times. The chain links TRBV25-1 to TRBJ2-6; unclear D gene. The CDR3 sequence is 16 residues long. V dropped 1 base and J dropped 1 base, with 8 bases sitting between them. Germline V gene data show CDR1 as MGHDK and CDR2 as SYGVNS. The CDR3, as DNA: TGTGCCAGCAGTGAATTTACAGCATCTGGGGCCAACGTCCTGACTTTC. Its translation: CASSEFTASGANVLTF.

The J gene is TRBJ2-5, the V gene TRBV7-3; D tentatively fits TRBD1 or TRBD2 (6 bases each). CDR1 and CDR2 from the germline V gene are SGHTA and FQGTGA. CDR3 length equals 18 residues. Trimming shortened V by 5 bases and J by 5 bases, and 27 bases separated the two germline ends. The CDR3 here is CASSASPGPGGGLETQYF. The DNA of the CDR3 is TGTGCCAGCAGCGCTTCCCCCGGGCCAGGAGGGGGGTTGGAGACCCAGTACTTC.

This clonotype was seen a handful of times. The chain couples TRBV6-1 to TRBJ2-1; tentative D call: TRBD1 (5 bases). The V end was cut by 2 bases, the J end by 7 bases, with 15 bases between. The germline gives CDR1 MNHNS, CDR2 SASEGT. This CDR3 is built from 15 residues. CDR3 sequence: CASSESGALFNEQFF. CDR3 bases: TGTGCCAGCAGTGAAAGTGGGGCCCTCTTTAATGAGCAGTTCTTC.

This sequence joins TRBV5-5 and TRBJ2-5, with 8 bases identical to TRBD2. From germline, CDR1 is SGHKS and CDR2 YYEKEE (reference sequence). The trim removed 2 bases at V and 1 base at J, leaving 4 bases unmatched. The CDR3 is made up of 15 amino acids. The CDR3 here is CASSFERGPQETQYF. DNA of the CDR3: TGTGCCAGCAGCTTTGAGCGGGGGCCCCAAGAGACCCAGTACTTC. The full variable domain, with the rest looked up from reference TRBV5-5 and TRBJ2-5, is DAGVTQSPTHLIKTRGQQVTLRCSPISGHKSVSWYQQVLGQGPQFIFQYYEKEERGRGNFPDRFSARQFPNYSSELNVNALLLGDSALYLCASSFERGPQETQYFGPGTRLLVL.

To note about this clonotype: One end of the junction fails to match germline, which may point to a read error. V usage is TRBV12-3 or TRBV12-4 and J usage is TRBJ2-1; 9 nucleotides align to TRBD1. With the DNA end fitting TRBJ2-7 better, the J assignment may be wrong. The CDR3 spans 17 residues. DNA of the CDR3: TGTGCCGGCAGTTTGGAAAGAGGGACAGGGATTTTTAATGAGCAGTACTTC. Translated, it gives CAGSLERGTGIFNEQYF.

This chain joins TRBV6-5 and TRBJ1-5, with 11 nucleotides matching TRBD1. V trimming: 11 bases; J trimming: 4 bases; junction bases outside the gene matches: 10. The CDR3 covers 15 residues. CDR1 is MNHEY, CDR2 SVGAGI, per germline. The CDR3 spells CAPPAGQGENQPQHF. DNA of the CDR3: TGTGCCCCTCCGGCGGGACAGGGGGAAAATCAGCCCCAGCATTTT.

The rearrangement joins TRBV20-1 to TRBJ1-5, with 9 bases identical to TRBD1. The CDR3 length is 17 residues. The trim removed 4 bases at V and 7 bases at J, leaving 17 bases unmatched. Germline CDR1 reads DFQATT; CDR2 reads SNEGSKA (reference sequence). The CDR3 DNA reads as TGCAGTGCTACGATCTTACCCTGGACAGGGGAGGAACAGCCCCAGCATTTT. Its protein is CSATILPWTGEEQPQHF.

As for this clonotype: This clone may be a read error of a much larger clone one base away. The rearrangement links TRBV20-1 to TRBJ1-1, with 8 bases that match TRBD1. V lost 6 bases to trimming and J lost 10 bases; unmatched junction nucleotides: 13. This CDR3 is 13 amino acids long. Germline values: CDR1 DFQATT, CDR2 SNEGSKA (reference sequence). In DNA form, the CDR3 reads TGCAGTGCCACAAACGGACAGGGTAGGGGAGCTTTCTTT. Translating it yields CSATNGQGRGAFF.

This clonotype was picked up a small number of times. The V gene is TRBV5-1, the J gene TRBJ1-2; D gene unclear. CDR1 and CDR2 (germline): SGHRS, YFSETQ. This CDR3 spans 18 amino acids. V was shortened by 0 bases and J by 0 bases, with 18 bases between the two germline ends. Written as DNA, the CDR3 is TGCGCCAGCAGCTTGGCCTTTTGGTCAACTTCAGCTAACTATGGCTACACCTTC. This encodes CASSLAFWSTSANYGYTF. The whole variable domain, filled in from reference TRBV5-1 and TRBJ1-2, reads KAGVTQTPRYLIKTRGQQVTLSCSPISGHRSVSWYQQTPGQGLQFLFEYFSETQRNKGNFPGRFSGRQFSNSRSEMNVSTLELGDSALYLCASSLAFWSTSANYGYTFGSGTRLTVV.

This clonotype was observed a handful of times. The gene calls are TRBV7-2 and TRBJ2-3, with D possibly being TRBD2 (5 bases). CDR1 and CDR2 from the germline V gene are SGHTA and FQGNSA. This CDR3 is built from 15 residues. Trimming removed 8 bases at V and 1 base at J, with 16 bases between. CDR3 DNA sequence: TGTGCCAGCGCCCTAAGGCCAGCGGGCACAGATACGCAGTATTTT. This encodes CASALRPAGTDTQYF.

The CDR3: CASSLQGWEQFF. As DNA, the CDR3 is TGTGCCAGCAGTTTACAGGGATGGGAGCAGTTCTTC. The chain links TRBV6-2 or TRBV6-3 to TRBJ2-1; D may be TRBD1 (6 bases). The V and J ends lost 4 bases and 10 bases respectively, with 11 bases between them. Germline CDR1 reads MNHEY; CDR2 reads SVGEGT. This CDR3 has 12 residues.

This clonotype came up a few times. The chain's CDR3 is CASSQVTGTGNHNEQFF. The CDR3 region has the DNA TGCGCCAGCAGCCAAGTTACCGGGACAGGGAACCACAATGAGCAGTTCTTC. The rearrangement joins TRBV4-3 to TRBJ2-1, with 9 nucleotides matching TRBD1. The CDR3 is made up of 17 amino acids. V dropped 1 base and J dropped 5; count of bases not matched to a gene: 9. The V gene's germline CDR1 is LGHNA and CDR2 YSLEER.

The chain couples TRBV4-1 to TRBJ1-4, with a weak D call TRBD1 (6 bases). The V end was cut by 4 bases, the J end by 1 base, with 13 bases between. Germline assignment: CDR1 MGHRA and CDR2 YSYEKL. The CDR3 runs to 16 residues. CDR3 amino acids: CASSLKQGRTNEKLFF. DNA of the CDR3: TGCGCCAGCAGCCTAAAACAGGGACGAACTAATGAAAAACTGTTTTTT.

The gene calls are TRBV4-1 and TRBJ2-5, with D possibly being TRBD1 (6 bases). Germline V gene data show CDR1 as MGHRA and CDR2 as YSYEKL. The CDR3 runs to 16 residues. The V gene lost 0 bases and the J gene lost 5 bases, with 16 bases spanning the gap. The CDR3 protein is CASSQDEVDQGETQYF. CDR3 nucleotides: TGCGCCAGCAGCCAAGATGAGGTCGACCAGGGGGAGACCCAGTACTTC.

Only a few counts were recorded for this clonotype. This sequence joins TRBV6-2 or TRBV6-3 and TRBJ2-1; D unclear. V was trimmed by 6 bases and J by 6 bases, leaving 12 bases between them. Germline V gives CDR1 MNHEY, CDR2 SVGEGT. The CDR3 has 13 residues. CDR3 coding DNA: TGTGCCAGCAGGAAGGTGGCCGGCAATGAGCAGTTCTTC. Its protein is CASRKVAGNEQFF.

A remark on this clonotype: An end of the junction does not agree with germline; a read error may underlie this. The V gene is TRBV7-8, the J gene TRBJ2-5; D not resolved. Germline CDR1 is SGHVS and CDR2 is FQNEAQ. The CDR3 has 13 residues. As DNA, the CDR3 is TGTGCCAGCAGCCCCCCCTTCCAAGGGACCCAGTACTTC. The encoded protein is CASSPPFQGTQYF. Variable domain in full (rest from reference TRBV7-8 and TRBJ2-5): GAGVSQSPRYKVAKRGQDVALRCDPISGHVSLFWYQQALGQGPEFLTYFQNEAQLDKSGLPSDRFFAERPEGSVSTLKIQRTQQEDSAVYLCASSPPFQGTQYFGPGTRLLVL.

This chain connects TRBV27 to TRBJ1-6; 9 nucleotides match TRBD1. CDR1 MNHEY and CDR2 SMNVEV come from the germline V gene (reference sequence). The V gene end was trimmed by 5 bases and the J gene end by 11 bases; junction bases not matched to a gene: 7. The CDR3 runs to 14 residues. CDR3: CASSQGTGLAPLHF. The CDR3 nucleotides are TGTGCCAGCAGTCAAGGGACAGGGTTGGCACCCCTCCACTTT.

This rearrangement joins TRBV7-8 to TRBJ2-3; 7 bases match TRBD1. Germline CDR1 is SGHVS and CDR2 is FQNEAQ. The trim removed 5 bases at V and 3 bases at J, leaving 14 bases unmatched. The CDR3 runs 17 residues. CDR3 residues: CASSLQHRGTGTDTQYF. DNA of the CDR3: TGTGCCAGCAGCCTACAACACAGGGGAACGGGGACAGATACGCAGTATTTT.